This T cell receptor beta chain was captured in a study of T cell repertoires in cytomegalovirus infection. Study-level background: Selection of CMV epitopes for the study included recently identified HLA-C-restricted and well-studied HLA-B-restricted ones. Regarding the study as a whole: Identification of carriers of CMV plus the relevant HLA was performed using cumulative public TCR beta family frequency.

Each CDR3 protein gets one entry after TCRdb re-called the reads with MiXCR. The data hold around 310,000 distinct CDR3 sequences, with almost 30% observed a single time. CDR1 is MDHEN and CDR2 is SYDVKM in the germline V gene. Between the trimmed V and J ends, which lost 6 bases and 6 bases, there was a span of 12 bases. The CDR3 contains 13 residues. Turning to this clonotype: Its antigen is not known.

V usage is TRBV28 and J usage is TRBJ2-1; possibly TRBD1 or TRBD2 for D (6 bases each). The sample here was cultured PBMCs, taken from culture after CMV antigen stimulation. The TCR was taken from a human donor in good health (CMV status not recorded). Some clones in this sample may be carry-over from other donors' samples. The CDR3 reads CASRPQGGNEQFF. CDR3 DNA: TGTGCCAGCAGACCACAGGGAGGCAATGAGCAGTTCTTC.